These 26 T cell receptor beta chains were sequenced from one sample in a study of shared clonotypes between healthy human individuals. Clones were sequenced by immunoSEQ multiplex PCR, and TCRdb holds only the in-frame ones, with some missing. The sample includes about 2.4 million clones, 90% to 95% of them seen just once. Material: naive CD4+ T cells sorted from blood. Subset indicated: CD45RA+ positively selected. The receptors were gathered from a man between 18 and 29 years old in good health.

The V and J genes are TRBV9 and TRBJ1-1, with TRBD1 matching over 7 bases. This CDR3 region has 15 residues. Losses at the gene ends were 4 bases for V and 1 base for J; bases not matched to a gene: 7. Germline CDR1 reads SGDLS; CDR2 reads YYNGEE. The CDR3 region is CASSPRTGPNTEAFF. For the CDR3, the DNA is TGTGCCAGCAGCCCTAGGACAGGACCGAACACTGAAGCTTTCTTT. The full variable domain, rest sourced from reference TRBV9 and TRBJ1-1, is DSGVTQTPKHLITATGQRVTLRCSPRSGDLSVYWYQQSLDQGLQFLIQYYNGEERAKGNILERFSAQQFPDLHSELNLSSLELGDSALYFCASSPRTGPNTEAFFGQGTRLTVV.

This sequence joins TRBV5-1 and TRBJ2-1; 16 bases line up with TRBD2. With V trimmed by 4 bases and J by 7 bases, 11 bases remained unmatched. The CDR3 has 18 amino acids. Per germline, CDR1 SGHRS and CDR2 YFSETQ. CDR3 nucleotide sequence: TGCGCCAGCAGCATGGGACTAGCGGGAGGGCCGAACCATAATGAGCAGTTCTTC. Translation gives CASSMGLAGGPNHNEQFF.

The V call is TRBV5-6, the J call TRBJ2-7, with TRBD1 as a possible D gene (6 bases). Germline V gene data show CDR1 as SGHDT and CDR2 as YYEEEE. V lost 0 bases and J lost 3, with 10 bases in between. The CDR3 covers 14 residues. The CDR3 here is CASSLGPQGYEQYF. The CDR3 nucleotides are TGTGCCAGCAGCTTGGGGCCACAGGGCTACGAGCAGTACTTC.

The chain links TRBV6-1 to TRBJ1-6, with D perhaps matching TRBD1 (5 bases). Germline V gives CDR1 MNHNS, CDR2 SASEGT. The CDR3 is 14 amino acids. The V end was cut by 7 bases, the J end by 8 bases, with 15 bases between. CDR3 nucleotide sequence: TGTGCCAGCATAACGCGCTTGGGGGATTCACCCCTCCACTTT. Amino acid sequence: CASITRLGDSPLHF.

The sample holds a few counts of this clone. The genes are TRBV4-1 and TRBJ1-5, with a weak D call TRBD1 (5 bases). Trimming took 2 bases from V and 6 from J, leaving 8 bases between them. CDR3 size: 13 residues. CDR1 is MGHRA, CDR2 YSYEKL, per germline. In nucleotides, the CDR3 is TGCGCCAGCAGCCAAACCGACAGTCAGCCCCAGCATTTT. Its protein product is CASSQTDSQPQHF.

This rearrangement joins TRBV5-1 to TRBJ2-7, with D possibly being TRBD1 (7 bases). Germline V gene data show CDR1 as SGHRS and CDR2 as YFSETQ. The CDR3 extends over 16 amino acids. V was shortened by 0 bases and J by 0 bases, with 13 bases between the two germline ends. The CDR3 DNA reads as TGCGCCAGCAGCTTGGCCATGCAGGGGGGCTCCTACGAGCAGTACTTC. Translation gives CASSLAMQGGSYEQYF.

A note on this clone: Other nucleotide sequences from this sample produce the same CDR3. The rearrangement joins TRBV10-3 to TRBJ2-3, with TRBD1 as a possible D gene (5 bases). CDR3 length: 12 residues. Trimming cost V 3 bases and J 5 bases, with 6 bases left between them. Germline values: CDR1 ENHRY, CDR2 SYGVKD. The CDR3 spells CAISDRGDTQYF. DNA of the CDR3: TGTGCCATCAGTGATAGGGGAGATACGCAGTATTTT.

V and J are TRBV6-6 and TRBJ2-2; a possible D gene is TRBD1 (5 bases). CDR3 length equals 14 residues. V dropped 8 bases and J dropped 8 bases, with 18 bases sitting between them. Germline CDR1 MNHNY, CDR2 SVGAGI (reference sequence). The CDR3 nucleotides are TGTGCCAGCTCTCAGGGCGGTCCGAGAGGGGAGCTGTTTTTT. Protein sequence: CASSQGGPRGELFF.

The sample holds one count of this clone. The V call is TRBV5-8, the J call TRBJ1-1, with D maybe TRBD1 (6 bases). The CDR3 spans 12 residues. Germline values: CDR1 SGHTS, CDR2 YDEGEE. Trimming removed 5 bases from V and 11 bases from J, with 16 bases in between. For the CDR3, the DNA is TGTGCCAGCAGGCCGGACAGTTCTTTGGCTTTCTTT. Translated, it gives CASRPDSSLAFF.

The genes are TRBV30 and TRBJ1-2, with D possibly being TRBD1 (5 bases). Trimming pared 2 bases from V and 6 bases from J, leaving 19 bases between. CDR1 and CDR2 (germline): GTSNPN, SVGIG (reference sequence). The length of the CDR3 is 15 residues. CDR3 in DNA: TGTGCCTGGAGTCTCCGCACCGGGACCCAGGATGGCTACACCTTC. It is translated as CAWSLRTGTQDGYTF.

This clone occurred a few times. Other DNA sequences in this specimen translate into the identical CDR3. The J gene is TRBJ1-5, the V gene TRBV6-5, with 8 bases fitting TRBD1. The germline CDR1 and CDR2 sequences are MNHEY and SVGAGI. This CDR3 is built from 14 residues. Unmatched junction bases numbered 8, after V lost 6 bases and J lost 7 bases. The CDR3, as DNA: TGTGCCAGCAGAACGGGACAGGCGGGCCAGCCCCAGCATTTT. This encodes CASRTGQAGQPQHF.

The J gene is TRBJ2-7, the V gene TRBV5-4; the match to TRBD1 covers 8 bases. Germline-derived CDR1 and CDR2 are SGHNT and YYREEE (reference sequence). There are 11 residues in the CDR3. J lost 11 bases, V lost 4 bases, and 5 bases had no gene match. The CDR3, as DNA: TGTGCCAGCAGCAGACAGGGGCGTGAGTACTTC. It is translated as CASSRQGREYF.

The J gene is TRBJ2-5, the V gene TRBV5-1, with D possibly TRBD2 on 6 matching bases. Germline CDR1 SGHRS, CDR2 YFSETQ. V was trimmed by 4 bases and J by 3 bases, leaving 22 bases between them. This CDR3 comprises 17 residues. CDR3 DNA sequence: TGCGCCAGCAGCATTGGCATTGCCGGGACGGGAGAAGAGACCCAGTACTTC. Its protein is CASSIGIAGTGEETQYF.

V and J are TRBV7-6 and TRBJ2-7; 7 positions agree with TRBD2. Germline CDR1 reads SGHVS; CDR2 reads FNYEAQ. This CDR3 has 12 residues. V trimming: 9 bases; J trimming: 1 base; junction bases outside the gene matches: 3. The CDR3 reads CASGGGSYEQYF. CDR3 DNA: TGTGCCAGTGGGGGGGGTTCCTACGAGCAGTACTTC. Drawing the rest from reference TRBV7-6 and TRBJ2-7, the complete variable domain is GAGVSQSPRYKVTKRGQDVALRCDPISGHVSLYWYRQALGQGPEFLTYFNYEAQQDKSGLPNDRFSAERPEGSISTLTIQRTEQRDSAMYRCASGGGSYEQYFGPGTRLTVT.

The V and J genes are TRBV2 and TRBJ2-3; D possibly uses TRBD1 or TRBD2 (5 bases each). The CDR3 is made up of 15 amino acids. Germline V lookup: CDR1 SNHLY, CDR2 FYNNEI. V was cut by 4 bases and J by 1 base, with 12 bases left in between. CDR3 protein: CASSVAGAGTDTQYF. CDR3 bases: TGTGCCAGCAGTGTGGCCGGGGCCGGCACAGATACGCAGTATTTT.

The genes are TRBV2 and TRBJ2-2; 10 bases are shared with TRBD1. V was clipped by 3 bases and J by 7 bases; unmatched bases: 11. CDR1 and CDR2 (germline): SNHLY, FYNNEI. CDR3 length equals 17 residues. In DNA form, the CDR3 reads TGTGCCAGCAGTGATCCCTTCCGACAGGGGGCGGGCGGGGAGCTGTTTTTT. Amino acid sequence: CASSDPFRQGAGGELFF. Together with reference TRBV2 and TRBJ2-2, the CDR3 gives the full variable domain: EPEVTQTPSHQVTQMGQEVILRCVPISNHLYFYWYRQILGQKVEFLVSFYNNEISEKSEIFDDQFSVERPDGSNFTLKIRSTKLEDSAMYFCASSDPFRQGAGGELFFGEGSRLTVL.

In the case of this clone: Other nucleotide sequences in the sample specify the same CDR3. Here the CDR3 DNA reads TGCGCCAGCAGCCCGGGGCAGGGTGGAGCCGGGGAGCTGTTTTTT. This codes for CASSPGQGGAGELFF. The V and J genes are TRBV5-1 and TRBJ2-2; D may correspond to TRBD1 or TRBD2 (5 bases each). The V and J ends lost 4 bases and 6 bases respectively, with 16 bases between them. CDR1 and CDR2 (germline): SGHRS, YFSETQ. The CDR3 length is 15 residues.

DNA for the CDR3: TGTGCCAGCAGCCGGGACAGGGGCCACGAGCAGTACTTC. This encodes CASSRDRGHEQYF. The chain carries TRBV11-2 and TRBJ2-7, with 10 bases fitting TRBD1. The CDR3 has 13 residues. J gave up 5 bases and V 5 bases, and 3 bases lay outside the gene matches. CDR1 is SGHAT and CDR2 is FQNNGV in the germline V gene.

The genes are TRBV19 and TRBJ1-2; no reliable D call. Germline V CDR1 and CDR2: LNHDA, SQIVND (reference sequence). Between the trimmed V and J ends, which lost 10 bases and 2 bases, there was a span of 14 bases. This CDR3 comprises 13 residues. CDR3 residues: CATHRPGNYGYTF. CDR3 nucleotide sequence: TGTGCCACTCACCGGCCGGGGAACTATGGCTACACCTTC. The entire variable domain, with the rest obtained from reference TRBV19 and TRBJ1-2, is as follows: DGGITQSPKYLFRKEGQNVTLSCEQNLNHDAMYWYRQDPGQGLRLIYYSQIVNDFQKGDIAEGYSVSREKKESFPLTVTSAQKNPTAFYLCATHRPGNYGYTFGSGTRLTVV.

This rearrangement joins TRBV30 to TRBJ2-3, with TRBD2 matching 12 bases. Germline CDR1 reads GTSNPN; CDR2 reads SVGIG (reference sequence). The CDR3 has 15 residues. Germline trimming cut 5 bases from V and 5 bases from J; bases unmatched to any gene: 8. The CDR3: CAWGLAGGVVDTQYF. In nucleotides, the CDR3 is TGTGCCTGGGGGCTAGCGGGAGGGGTGGTAGATACGCAGTATTTT.

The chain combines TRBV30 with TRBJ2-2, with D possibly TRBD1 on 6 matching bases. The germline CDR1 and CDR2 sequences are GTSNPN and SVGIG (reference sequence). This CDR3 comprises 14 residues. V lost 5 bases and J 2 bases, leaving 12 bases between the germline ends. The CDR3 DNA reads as TGTGCCTGGGGGCAGGGGCCCAACACCGGGGAGCTGTTTTTT. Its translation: CAWGQGPNTGELFF.

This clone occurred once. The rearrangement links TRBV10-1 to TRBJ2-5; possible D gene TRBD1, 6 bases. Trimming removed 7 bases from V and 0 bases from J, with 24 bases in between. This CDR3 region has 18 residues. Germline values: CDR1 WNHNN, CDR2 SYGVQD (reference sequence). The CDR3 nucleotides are TGCGCCAGCACCTCAAAACCTACAGGGAACCAGTACCAAGAGACCCAGTACTTC. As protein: CASTSKPTGNQYQETQYF.

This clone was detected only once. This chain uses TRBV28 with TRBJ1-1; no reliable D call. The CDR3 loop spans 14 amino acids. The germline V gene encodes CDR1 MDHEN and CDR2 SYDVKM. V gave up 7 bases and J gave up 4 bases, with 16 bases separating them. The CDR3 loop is CASTLNTEVTEAFF. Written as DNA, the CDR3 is TGTGCCAGCACTCTTAATACCGAGGTCACTGAAGCTTTCTTT.

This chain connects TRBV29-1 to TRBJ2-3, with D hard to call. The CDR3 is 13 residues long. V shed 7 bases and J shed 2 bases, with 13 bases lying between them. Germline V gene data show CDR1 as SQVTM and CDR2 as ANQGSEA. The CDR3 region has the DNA TGCAGCGGATCGGGCCGTCTCACAGATACGCAGTATTTT. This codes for CSGSGRLTDTQYF.

DNA of the CDR3: TGTGCCAGCAGTACCGGCTGGGTGAGCACAGATACGCAGTATTTT. Protein sequence: CASSTGWVSTDTQYF. V and J are TRBV7-9 and TRBJ2-3, with D unclear. Looked up from germline, CDR1 is SEHNR and CDR2 is FQNEAQ (reference sequence). Trimming shortened V by 6 bases and J by 0 bases, and 13 bases separated the two germline ends. This CDR3 comprises 15 residues.

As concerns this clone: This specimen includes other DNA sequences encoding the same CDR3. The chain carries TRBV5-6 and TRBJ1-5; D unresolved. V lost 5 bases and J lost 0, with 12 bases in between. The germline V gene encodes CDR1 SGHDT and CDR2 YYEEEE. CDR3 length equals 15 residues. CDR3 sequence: CASSLGFYSNQPQHF. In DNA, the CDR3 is TGTGCCAGCAGTTTAGGTTTTTATAGCAATCAGCCCCAGCATTTT.